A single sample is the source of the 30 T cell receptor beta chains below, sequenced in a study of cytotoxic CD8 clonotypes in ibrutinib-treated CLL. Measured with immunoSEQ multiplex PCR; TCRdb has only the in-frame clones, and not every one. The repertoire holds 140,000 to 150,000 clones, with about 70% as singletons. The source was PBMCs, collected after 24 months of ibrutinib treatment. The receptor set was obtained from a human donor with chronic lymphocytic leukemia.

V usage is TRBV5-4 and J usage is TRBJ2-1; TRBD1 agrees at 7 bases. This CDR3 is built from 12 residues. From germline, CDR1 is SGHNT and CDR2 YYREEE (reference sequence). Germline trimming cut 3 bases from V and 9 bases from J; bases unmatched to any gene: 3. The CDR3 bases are TGTGCCAGCAGCTGGGACAGTGGTGAGCAGTTCTTC. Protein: CASSWDSGEQFF.

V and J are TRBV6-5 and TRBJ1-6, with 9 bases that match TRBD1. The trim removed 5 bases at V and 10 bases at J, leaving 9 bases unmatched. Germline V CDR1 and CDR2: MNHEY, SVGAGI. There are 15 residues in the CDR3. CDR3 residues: CASSRLGQGGSPLHF. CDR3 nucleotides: TGTGCCAGCAGTCGATTGGGACAGGGAGGCTCACCCCTCCACTTT.

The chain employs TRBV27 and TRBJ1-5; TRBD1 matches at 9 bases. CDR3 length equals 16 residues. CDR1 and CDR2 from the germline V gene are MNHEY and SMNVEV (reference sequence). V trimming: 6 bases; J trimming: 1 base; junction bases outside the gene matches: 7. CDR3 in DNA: TGTGCCAGCAGACCCACAGGGGGCCGGAGCAATCAGCCCCAGCATTTT. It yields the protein CASRPTGGRSNQPQHF.

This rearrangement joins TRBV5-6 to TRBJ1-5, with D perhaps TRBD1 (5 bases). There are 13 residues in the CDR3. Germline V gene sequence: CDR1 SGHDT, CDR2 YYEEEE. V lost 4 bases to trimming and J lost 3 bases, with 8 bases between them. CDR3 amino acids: CASSRDLNQPQHF. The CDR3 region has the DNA TGTGCCAGCAGCCGGGACCTCAATCAGCCCCAGCATTTT.

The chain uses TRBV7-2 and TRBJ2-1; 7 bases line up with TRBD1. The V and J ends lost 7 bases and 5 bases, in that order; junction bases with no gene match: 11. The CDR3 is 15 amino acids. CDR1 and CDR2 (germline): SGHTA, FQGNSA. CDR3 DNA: TGTGCCAGCACCCCGACAGGGCTGGGGCACAATGAGCAGTTCTTC. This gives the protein CASTPTGLGHNEQFF.

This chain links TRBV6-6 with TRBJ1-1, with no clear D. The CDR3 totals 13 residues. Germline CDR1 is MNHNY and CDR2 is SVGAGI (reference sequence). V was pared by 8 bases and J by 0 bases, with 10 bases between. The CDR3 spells CASANGLNTEAFF. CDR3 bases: TGTGCCAGCGCGAACGGACTGAACACTGAAGCTTTCTTT.

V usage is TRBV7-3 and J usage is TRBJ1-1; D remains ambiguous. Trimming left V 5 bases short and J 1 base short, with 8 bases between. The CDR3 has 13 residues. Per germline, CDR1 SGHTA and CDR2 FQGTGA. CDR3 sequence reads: CASSTDGNTEAFF. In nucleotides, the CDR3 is TGTGCCAGCAGCACAGACGGGAACACTGAAGCTTTCTTT.

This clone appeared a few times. The CDR3 reads CASSLAAGWGSPLHF. The CDR3 region has the DNA TGTGCCAGCAGCTTAGCTGCCGGTTGGGGGTCACCCCTCCACTTT. The rearrangement links TRBV7-2 to TRBJ1-6, with a weak D call TRBD1 (5 bases). This CDR3 has 15 amino acids. Trimming took off 0 bases at V and 10 bases at J, with 13 bases between the two ends. Germline lookup yields CDR1 SGHTA and CDR2 FQGNSA.

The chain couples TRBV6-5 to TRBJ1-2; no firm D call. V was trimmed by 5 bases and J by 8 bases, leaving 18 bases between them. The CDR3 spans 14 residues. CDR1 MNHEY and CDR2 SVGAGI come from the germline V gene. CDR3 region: CASSPKNLHPGYTF. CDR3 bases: TGTGCCAGCAGTCCTAAAAACCTCCACCCGGGCTACACCTTC.

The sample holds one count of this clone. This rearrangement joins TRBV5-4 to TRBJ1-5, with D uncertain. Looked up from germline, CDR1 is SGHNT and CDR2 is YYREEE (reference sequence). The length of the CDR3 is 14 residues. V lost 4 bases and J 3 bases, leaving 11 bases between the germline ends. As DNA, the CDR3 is TGTGCCAGCAGCACGGACCCCTTCAATCAGCCCCAGCATTTT. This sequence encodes CASSTDPFNQPQHF. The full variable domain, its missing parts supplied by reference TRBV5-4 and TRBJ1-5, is ETGVTQSPTHLIKTRGQQVTLRCSSQSGHNTVSWYQQALGQGPQFIFQYYREEENGRGNFPPRFSGLQFPNYSSELNVNALELDDSALYLCASSTDPFNQPQHFGDGTRLSIL.

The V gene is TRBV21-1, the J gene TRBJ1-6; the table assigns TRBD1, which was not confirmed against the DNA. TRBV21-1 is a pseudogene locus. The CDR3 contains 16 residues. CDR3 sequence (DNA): TGTGCCAGCAGCAAGCCACAGAGCTCCTATAATTCACCCCTCCACTTT. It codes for CASSKPQSSYNSPLHF.

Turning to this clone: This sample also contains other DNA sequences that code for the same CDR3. The chain's CDR3 is CASSSGTDTQYF. The CDR3 nucleotides read TGCGCCAGCAGTTCGGGCACAGATACGCAGTATTTT. This rearrangement joins TRBV5-1 to TRBJ2-3, with D uncertain. Trimming shortened V by 5 bases and J by 1 base, and 5 bases separated the two germline ends. This CDR3 spans 12 amino acids. Germline values: CDR1 SGHRS, CDR2 YFSETQ.

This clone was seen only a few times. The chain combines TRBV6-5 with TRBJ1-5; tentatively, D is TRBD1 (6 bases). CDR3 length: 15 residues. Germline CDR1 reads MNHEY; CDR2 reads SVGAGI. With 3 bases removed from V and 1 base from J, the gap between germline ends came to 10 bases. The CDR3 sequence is CASSYTQGSNQPQHF. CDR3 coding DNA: TGTGCCAGCAGTTATACACAGGGAAGCAATCAGCCCCAGCATTTT.

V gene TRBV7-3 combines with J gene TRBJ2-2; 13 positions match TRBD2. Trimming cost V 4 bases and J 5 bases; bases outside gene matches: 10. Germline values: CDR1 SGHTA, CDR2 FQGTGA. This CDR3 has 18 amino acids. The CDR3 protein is CASSSQGLAGVGTGELFF. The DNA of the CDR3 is TGTGCCAGCAGCTCCCAAGGACTAGCGGGAGTGGGGACCGGGGAGCTGTTTTTT.

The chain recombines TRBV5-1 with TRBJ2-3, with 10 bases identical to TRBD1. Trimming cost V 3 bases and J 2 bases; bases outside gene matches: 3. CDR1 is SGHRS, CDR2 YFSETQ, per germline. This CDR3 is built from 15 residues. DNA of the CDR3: TGCGCCAGCAGCTCCGGGACAGGGGACACAGATACGCAGTATTTT. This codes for CASSSGTGDTDTQYF.

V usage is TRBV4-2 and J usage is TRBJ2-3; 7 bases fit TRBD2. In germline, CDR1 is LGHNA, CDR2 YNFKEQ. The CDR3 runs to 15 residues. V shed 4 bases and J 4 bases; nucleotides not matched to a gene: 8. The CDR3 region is CASSPGRPSADTQYF. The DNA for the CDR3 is TGTGCCAGCAGCCCCGGGAGGCCGTCGGCAGATACGCAGTATTTT.

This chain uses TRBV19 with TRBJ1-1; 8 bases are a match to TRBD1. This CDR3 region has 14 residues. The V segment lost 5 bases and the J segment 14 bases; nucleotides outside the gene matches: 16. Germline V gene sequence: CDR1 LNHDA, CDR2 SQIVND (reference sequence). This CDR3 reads CASSRRTGSGMGFF. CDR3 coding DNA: TGTGCCAGTAGTCGCCGGACAGGGAGTGGCATGGGGTTCTTT.

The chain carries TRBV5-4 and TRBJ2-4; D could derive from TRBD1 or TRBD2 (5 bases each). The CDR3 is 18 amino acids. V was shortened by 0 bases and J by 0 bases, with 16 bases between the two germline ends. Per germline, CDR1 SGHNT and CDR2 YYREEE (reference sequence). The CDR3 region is CASSLGGRQTVAKNIQYF. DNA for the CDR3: TGTGCCAGCAGCTTGGGGGGGAGACAGACAGTAGCCAAAAACATTCAGTACTTC. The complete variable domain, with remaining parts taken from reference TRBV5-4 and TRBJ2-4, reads ETGVTQSPTHLIKTRGQQVTLRCSSQSGHNTVSWYQQALGQGPQFIFQYYREEENGRGNFPPRFSGLQFPNYSSELNVNALELDDSALYLCASSLGGRQTVAKNIQYFGAGTRLSVL.

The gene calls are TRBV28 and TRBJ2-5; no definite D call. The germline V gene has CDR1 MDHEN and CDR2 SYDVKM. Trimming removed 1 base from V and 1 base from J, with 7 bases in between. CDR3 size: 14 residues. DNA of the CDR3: TGTGCCAGCAGTTTATCGTGGACCCAAGAGACCCAGTACTTC. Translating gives CASSLSWTQETQYF.

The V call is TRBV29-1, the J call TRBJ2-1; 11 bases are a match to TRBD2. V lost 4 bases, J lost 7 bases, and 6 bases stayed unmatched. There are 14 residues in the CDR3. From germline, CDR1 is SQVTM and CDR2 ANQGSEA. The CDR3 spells CSVVGPSGGNEQFF. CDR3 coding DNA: TGCAGCGTTGTAGGCCCTAGCGGGGGGAATGAGCAGTTCTTC.

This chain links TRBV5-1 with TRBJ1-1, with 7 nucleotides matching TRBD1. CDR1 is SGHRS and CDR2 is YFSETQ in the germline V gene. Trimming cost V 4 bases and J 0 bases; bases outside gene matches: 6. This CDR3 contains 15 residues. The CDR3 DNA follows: TGCGCCAGCAGCCCCCGACAGGGCCTGAACACTGAAGCTTTCTTT. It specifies CASSPRQGLNTEAFF.

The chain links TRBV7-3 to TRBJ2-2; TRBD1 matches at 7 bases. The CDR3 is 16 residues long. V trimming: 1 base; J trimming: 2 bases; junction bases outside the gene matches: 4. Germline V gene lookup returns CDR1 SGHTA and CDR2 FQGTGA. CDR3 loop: CASSLNAGGNTGELFF. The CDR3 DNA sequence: TGTGCCAGCAGCTTAAATGCAGGGGGAAACACCGGGGAGCTGTTTTTT.

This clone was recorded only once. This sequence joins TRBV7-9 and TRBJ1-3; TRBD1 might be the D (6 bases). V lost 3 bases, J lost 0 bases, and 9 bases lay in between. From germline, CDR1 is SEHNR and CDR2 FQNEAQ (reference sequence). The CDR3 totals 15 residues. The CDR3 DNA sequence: TGTGCCAGCAGCTTGTACAGGGACTCTGGAAACACCATATATTTT. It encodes CASSLYRDSGNTIYF.

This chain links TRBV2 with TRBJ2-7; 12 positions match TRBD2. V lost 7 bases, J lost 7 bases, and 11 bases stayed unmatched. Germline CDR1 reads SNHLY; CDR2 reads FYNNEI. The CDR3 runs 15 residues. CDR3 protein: CASKPRTSGAEEQYF. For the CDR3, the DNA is TGTGCCAGCAAGCCAAGGACTAGCGGGGCGGAGGAGCAGTACTTC.

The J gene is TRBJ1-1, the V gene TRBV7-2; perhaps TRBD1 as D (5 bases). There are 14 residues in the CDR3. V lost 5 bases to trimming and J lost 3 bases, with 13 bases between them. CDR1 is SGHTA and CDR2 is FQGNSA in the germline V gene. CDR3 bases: TGTGCCAGCAGCCCGTCGGCGGGGCACACTGAAGCTTTCTTT. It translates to CASSPSAGHTEAFF. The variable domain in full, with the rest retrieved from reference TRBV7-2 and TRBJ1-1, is GAGVSQSPSNKVTEKGKDVELRCDPISGHTALYWYRQSLGQGLEFLIYFQGNSAPDKSGLPSDRFSAERTGGSVSTLTIQRTQQEDSAVYLCASSPSAGHTEAFFGQGTRLTVV.

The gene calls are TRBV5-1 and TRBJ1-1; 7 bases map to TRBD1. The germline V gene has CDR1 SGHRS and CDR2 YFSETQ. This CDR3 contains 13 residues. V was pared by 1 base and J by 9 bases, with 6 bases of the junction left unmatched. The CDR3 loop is CASSLSGQTKAFF. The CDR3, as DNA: TGCGCCAGCAGCTTGTCGGGACAGACTAAAGCTTTCTTT. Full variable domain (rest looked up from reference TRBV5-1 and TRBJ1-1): KAGVTQTPRYLIKTRGQQVTLSCSPISGHRSVSWYQQTPGQGLQFLFEYFSETQRNKGNFPGRFSGRQFSNSRSEMNVSTLELGDSALYLCASSLSGQTKAFFGQGTRLTVV.

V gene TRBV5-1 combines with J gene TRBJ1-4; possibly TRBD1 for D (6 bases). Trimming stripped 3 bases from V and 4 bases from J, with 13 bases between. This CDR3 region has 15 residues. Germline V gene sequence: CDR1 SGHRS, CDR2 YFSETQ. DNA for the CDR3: TGCGCCAGCAGCTCCGGACAGCCCAATAATGAAAAACTGTTTTTT. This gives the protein CASSSGQPNNEKLFF.

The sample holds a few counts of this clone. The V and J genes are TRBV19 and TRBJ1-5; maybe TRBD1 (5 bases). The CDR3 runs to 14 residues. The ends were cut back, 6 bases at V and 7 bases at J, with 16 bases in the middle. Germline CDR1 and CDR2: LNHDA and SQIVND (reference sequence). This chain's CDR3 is CASRGLGGWQPQHF. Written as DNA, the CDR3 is TGTGCCAGTAGGGGATTGGGGGGTTGGCAGCCCCAGCATTTT.

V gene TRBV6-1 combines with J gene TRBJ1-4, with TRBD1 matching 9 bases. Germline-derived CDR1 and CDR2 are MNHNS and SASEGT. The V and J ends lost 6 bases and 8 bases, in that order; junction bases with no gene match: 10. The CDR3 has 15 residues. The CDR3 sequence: CASSRPRTGVEKLFF. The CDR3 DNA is TGTGCCAGCAGCCGACCTCGGACAGGGGTCGAAAAACTGTTTTTT.

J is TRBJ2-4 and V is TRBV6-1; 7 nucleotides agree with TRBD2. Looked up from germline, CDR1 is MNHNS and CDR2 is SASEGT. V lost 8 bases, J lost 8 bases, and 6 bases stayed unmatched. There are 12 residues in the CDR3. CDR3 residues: CASGYAGDIQYF. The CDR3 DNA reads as TGTGCCAGCGGCTATGCGGGGGACATTCAGTACTTC.